The sequence of this T cell receptor beta chain was determined in a study of siplizumab effects on memory and regulatory T cells. Clones were read by immunoSEQ multiplex PCR, and TCRdb kept only the in-frame ones, dropping some. This table holds fewer than 120,000 clones, more than 90% found once. The V end lost 6 bases, the J end lost 6 bases, and 15 bases lay between the germline ends. The CDR3 covers 14 residues. Per the germline V gene, CDR1 is MNHEY and CDR2 is SVGAGI. The clonotype originates from a human donor in good health. Sequencing was done on a sample of CD4+ T cells sorted from blood. This chain joins TRBV6-5 and TRBJ1-5; no reliable D call. The CDR3 nucleotides read TGTGCCAGCAGCCTGGGTCGGGAGGGTCAGCCCCAGCATTTT. Translated, it gives CASSLGREGQPQHF.